This passage covers 26 T cell receptor beta chains from one sample sequenced in a study of regulatory T cells in long-lasting Graves disease. The time point was: newly diagnosed GD, antithyroid drugs for less than 3 months. Construction of the TCR library relied on RNA isolated from PBMCs. TCR beta libraries were built with iRepertoire HTBI primers and Arm-PCR of CDR3 regions. TCRdb reprocessed the multiplex PCR reads with MiXCR, giving one entry per CDR3 protein. The sample lists 350,000 to 450,000 distinct CDR3 sequences, 15% occurring once. These data also featured in a second study, about T cells in Graves' hyperthyroidism and ophthalmopathy.

The material sequenced was peripheral blood mononuclear cells (PBMCs), taken at new diagnosis, from a patient treated with antithyroid drugs. The receptors originated from a woman aged 25-40 years with Graves disease.

This clonotype was seen many times. The chain joins TRBV28 to TRBJ2-1, with 7 bases fitting TRBD1. Germline V lookup: CDR1 MDHEN, CDR2 SYDVKM. The CDR3 covers 14 residues. V trimming: 7 bases; J trimming: 4 bases; junction bases outside the gene matches: 7. The CDR3 DNA follows: TGTGCCAGCAAAAGGGGACAGAGGTACAATGAGCAGTTCTTC. It translates to CASKRGQRYNEQFF.

The chain recombines TRBV7-2 with TRBJ2-7; no definite D call. CDR1 is SGHTA, CDR2 FQGNSA, per germline. V was clipped by 5 bases and J by 6 bases, with 14 bases between them. The CDR3 consists of 13 residues. The CDR3 DNA follows: TGTGCCAGCAGCCCCCTTTCGTTGGCCGAGCAGTACTTC. This sequence encodes CASSPLSLAEQYF.

There are many counts of this clonotype. The rearrangement links TRBV7-8 to TRBJ1-4; weak D call: TRBD1 (6 bases). The CDR3 consists of 16 residues. Germline lookup yields CDR1 SGHVS and CDR2 FQNEAQ. Deletions cut 5 bases from V and 5 bases from J, with 18 bases between. The CDR3 nucleotides read TGTGCCAGCAGCATCCGGGACAAGGATCAGAATGAAAAACTGTTTTTT. Its protein product is CASSIRDKDQNEKLFF.

This chain joins TRBV13 and TRBJ2-3; TRBD1 matches at 9 bases. The V and J ends lost 3 bases and 2 bases, in that order; junction bases with no gene match: 18. Germline assignment: CDR1 PRHDT and CDR2 FYEKMQ (reference sequence). The CDR3 has 20 residues. The CDR3 spells CASSFPTGGRPLTATDTQYF. As DNA, the CDR3 is TGTGCCAGCAGCTTTCCGACAGGGGGGAGGCCCCTTACAGCCACAGATACGCAGTATTTT.

This clonotype was found many times. The J gene is TRBJ2-5, the V gene TRBV2, with 9 nucleotides matching TRBD1. The CDR3 length is 13 residues. Germline loops: CDR1 SNHLY, CDR2 FYNNEI. After removal of 6 bases from V and 5 bases from J, the junction contained 4 bases not matched to a gene. The CDR3 nucleotides are TGTGCCAGCAGCGAGACAGGGGGTGAGACCCAGTACTTC. This encodes CASSETGGETQYF.

This clonotype appeared many times. The chain recombines TRBV12-3 or TRBV12-4 with TRBJ2-5, with 8 bases lining up with TRBD1. With 8 bases clipped from V and 4 bases from J, the junction kept 3 bases outside the gene matches. The CDR3 runs to 12 residues. The CDR3 loop is CASGTGGETQYF. Written as DNA, the CDR3 is TGTGCCAGCGGAACAGGGGGAGAGACCCAGTACTTC.

Only a few counts were recorded for this clonotype. The rearrangement uses TRBV10-3 and TRBJ1-1; 12 bases fit TRBD1. CDR1 and CDR2 from the germline V gene are ENHRY and SYGVKD. After removal of 10 bases from V and 4 bases from J, the junction contained 7 bases not matched to a gene. The length of the CDR3 is 14 residues. The CDR3 nucleotides read TGTGCCACCAGCACGGGACAGGGGGCCACTGAAGCTTTCTTT. Its translation is CATSTGQGATEAFF.

This clonotype came up a few times. V usage is TRBV28 and J usage is TRBJ1-5; D is unclear. With 7 bases removed from V and 4 bases from J, the gap between germline ends came to 8 bases. From germline, CDR1 is MDHEN and CDR2 SYDVKM. The CDR3 is 12 residues long. The CDR3 nucleotides read TGTGCCAGCACCATGGGAAATCAGCCCCAGCATTTT. This codes for CASTMGNQPQHF.

J is TRBJ1-1 and V is TRBV6-1; D remains ambiguous. Germline V CDR1 and CDR2: MNHNS, SASEGT. The CDR3 length is 12 residues. Trimming shortened V by 7 bases and J by 4 bases, and 10 bases separated the two germline ends. CDR3 residues: CASTNLGTEAFF. The CDR3 nucleotides read TGTGCCAGCACCAATCTCGGCACTGAAGCTTTCTTT.

This clonotype showed up many times. The V and J genes are TRBV12-3 or TRBV12-4 and TRBJ2-1, with D possibly TRBD2 on 6 matching bases. V was clipped by 6 bases and J by 10 bases, with 16 bases between them. This CDR3 contains 13 residues. CDR3 in amino acids: CASSPGSAGEQFF. DNA for the CDR3: TGTGCCAGCAGCCCAGGGTCCGCGGGAGAGCAGTTCTTC.

This clonotype was detected many times. The chain carries TRBV2 and TRBJ2-3; 7 nucleotides line up with TRBD1. CDR3 size: 15 residues. CDR1 is SNHLY and CDR2 is FYNNEI in the germline V gene. V shed 4 bases and J 1 base; nucleotides not matched to a gene: 5. CDR3 coding DNA: TGTGCCAGCAGTGCACAGGGGTTGGGCACAGATACGCAGTATTTT. Its translation: CASSAQGLGTDTQYF.

This clonotype was counted a few times. The DNA for the CDR3 is TGTGCCAGTAGTTACGGGGTGGGGTTGAACACTGAAGCTTTCTTT. Its protein product is CASSYGVGLNTEAFF. V usage is TRBV19 and J usage is TRBJ1-1, with no clear D. CDR1 is LNHDA and CDR2 is SQIVND in the germline V gene (reference sequence). Trimming left V 5 bases short and J 0 bases short, with 13 bases between. There are 15 residues in the CDR3.

This chain uses TRBV19 with TRBJ1-5, with 8 positions matching TRBD1. The length of the CDR3 is 14 residues. The germline CDR1 and CDR2 sequences are LNHDA and SQIVND (reference sequence). V was pared by 7 bases and J by 3 bases, with 5 bases of the junction left unmatched. CDR3 coding DNA: TGTGCCAGTAATCGGGGACAGGTCAATCAGCCCCAGCATTTT. It translates to CASNRGQVNQPQHF.

This clonotype came up many times. The rearrangement links TRBV11-2 to TRBJ2-7; possibly TRBD1 for D (5 bases). CDR1 SGHAT and CDR2 FQNNGV come from the germline V gene. The length of the CDR3 is 15 residues. V was cut by 3 bases and J by 4 bases, with 16 bases left in between. The CDR3 DNA sequence: TGTGCCAGCAGCTTCGGGCAGGGTGAAGGATACGAGCAGTACTTC. It translates to CASSFGQGEGYEQYF.

V gene TRBV7-2 combines with J gene TRBJ2-7, with 7 nucleotides matching TRBD1. The ends lost 4 bases at V and 2 bases at J; junction bases unmatched: 2. Germline-derived CDR1 and CDR2 are SGHTA and FQGNSA. The CDR3 runs 13 residues. CDR3 residues: CASSWDSAYEQYF. CDR3 nucleotide sequence: TGTGCCAGCAGCTGGGACAGCGCCTACGAGCAGTACTTC.

In the case of this clonotype: A much larger clone differs from this one at a single base, so this may be a read error. The rearrangement joins TRBV5-8 to TRBJ2-3; possibly TRBD1 or TRBD2 for D (5 bases each). The J call is doubtful: the DNA matches TRBJ2-7 better. CDR3 length: 15 amino acids. In germline, CDR1 is SGHTS, CDR2 YDEGEE. CDR3 protein: CASSLLGASYNEQYF. The DNA for the CDR3 is TGTGCCAGCAGCTTGCTCGGGGCCTCCTACAATGAGCAGTACTTC.

This clonotype was counted at least ten times. CDR3 nucleotides: TGTGCCACCAGCCCCACGCAGGGGAGCTCCTACGAGCAGTACTTC. It is translated as CATSPTQGSSYEQYF. J is TRBJ2-7 and V is TRBV15; maybe TRBD1 (6 bases). This CDR3 region has 15 residues. V lost 5 bases and J 0 bases, leaving 14 bases between the germline ends. Germline CDR1 and CDR2: LNHNV and YYDKDF (reference sequence).

This clonotype came up many times. The V gene is TRBV7-9, the J gene TRBJ2-1, with unresolved D. The CDR3 runs to 11 residues. The ends were cut back, 6 bases at V and 5 bases at J, with 5 bases in the middle. CDR1 is SEHNR, CDR2 FQNEAQ, per germline (reference sequence). CDR3 region: CASRPDNEQFF. For the CDR3, the DNA is TGTGCCAGCAGACCCGACAATGAGCAGTTCTTC.

As regards this clonotype: A much larger clone lies one base from this, so it may be a read error. V and J are TRBV28 and TRBJ2-5; D call uncertain. The V gene's germline CDR1 is MDHEN and CDR2 SYDVKM. The CDR3 runs 16 residues. CDR3 protein: CASSLLTVRGKEIQYF. CDR3 coding DNA: TGTGCCAGCAGTTTATTGACTGTACGAGGCAAAGAGATCCAGTACTTC.

Many counts were recorded for this clonotype. Here the CDR3 DNA reads TGTGCCAGCAGCCTGAGACTAGCGGGAGTGGTCACAGATACGCAGTATTTT. Translated: CASSLRLAGVVTDTQYF. V gene TRBV7-3 combines with J gene TRBJ2-3; 12 nucleotides agree with TRBD2. The J segment lost 2 bases and the V segment lost 5 bases, leaving 8 bases of the junction unmatched. This CDR3 region has 17 residues. CDR1 and CDR2 from the germline V gene are SGHTA and FQGTGA.

This clonotype appeared many times. In DNA form, the CDR3 reads TGCAGTGCTAGAGCTGGGGGGAGGCCCAATGAGCAGTTCTTC. Translated: CSARAGGRPNEQFF. The rearrangement joins TRBV20-1 to TRBJ2-1; D is perhaps TRBD2 (6 bases). Germline V gene data show CDR1 as DFQATT and CDR2 as SNEGSKA (reference sequence). This CDR3 has 14 residues. V lost 1 base and J lost 6, with 13 bases in between.

Ten or more counts support this clonotype. V gene TRBV6-1 combines with J gene TRBJ2-5, with D uncertain. CDR3 length: 16 amino acids. V shed 1 base and J shed 5 bases, with 17 bases lying between them. CDR1 and CDR2 from the germline V gene are MNHNS and SASEGT. The CDR3 protein is CASSEEGRRLWETQYF. The CDR3 DNA sequence: TGTGCCAGCAGTGAAGAGGGTCGGCGACTCTGGGAGACCCAGTACTTC.

This clonotype was counted ten times or more. V gene TRBV11-2 combines with J gene TRBJ2-2, with TRBD2 as a possible D gene (6 bases). There are 19 residues in the CDR3. Trimming pared 1 base from V and 5 bases from J, leaving 23 bases between. CDR1 is SGHAT, CDR2 FQNNGV, per germline. The CDR3 nucleotides read TGTGCCAGCAGCTTAGCCGTGGGGACTGGCGGCCTAGGGACCGGGGAGCTGTTTTTT. Its translation: CASSLAVGTGGLGTGELFF.

This clonotype was counted many times. The chain recombines TRBV11-2 with TRBJ2-7; no clear D gene. Trimming cost V 0 bases and J 0 bases, with 9 bases left between them. Germline values: CDR1 SGHAT, CDR2 FQNNGV. The CDR3 is made up of 15 amino acids. CDR3: CASSLEAGSSYEQYF. The CDR3 coding sequence is TGTGCCAGCAGCTTAGAGGCAGGATCCTCCTACGAGCAGTACTTC.

The chain carries TRBV7-9 and TRBJ2-7, with 10 bases fitting TRBD2. The CDR3 has 17 amino acids. Germline trimming cut 2 bases from V and 0 bases from J; bases unmatched to any gene: 7. Germline CDR1 reads SEHNR; CDR2 reads FQNEAQ (reference sequence). CDR3: CASSLSGLAESSYEQYF. CDR3 coding DNA: TGTGCCAGCAGCTTAAGCGGACTAGCGGAAAGCTCCTACGAGCAGTACTTC.

This clonotype was detected ten times or more. The chain has TRBV5-4 and TRBJ1-1; D perhaps matches TRBD1 (5 bases). There are 14 residues in the CDR3. Deletions cut 2 bases from V and 1 base from J, with 9 bases between. Germline CDR1 is SGHNT and CDR2 is YYREEE (reference sequence). Written as DNA, the CDR3 is TGTGCCAGCAGCTTTATTGGGGGGAACACTGAAGCTTTCTTT. Amino acid sequence: CASSFIGGNTEAFF.